This T cell receptor beta chain was sequenced in a study of blood T cell repertoires in COVID-19. Libraries were prepared by immunoSEQ multiplex PCR; TCRdb keeps only in-frame clonotypes and omits some of them. The sample records 380,000 or so clones, 81% being singletons. This CDR3 has 18 residues. V was clipped by 2 bases and J by 4 bases; unmatched bases: 12. The TCR originated in a human donor with acute or convalescent COVID-19. The donor label of this sample is uncertain. Sequenced input: peripheral blood. V and J are TRBV23-1 and TRBJ1-5; the match to TRBD1 covers 9 bases. TRBV23-1 is identified as an open reading frame with a role that is uncertain. CDR3 DNA sequence: TGCGCCAGCAGTCAAAACCTCCGGGACAGGGTATCAAATCAGCCCCAGCATTTT. This encodes CASSQNLRDRVSNQPQHF.